One and the same sample provided the 5 T cell receptor beta chains below, sequenced in a study of blood T cells in healthy people across ages. Combining a sample-barcoded 5' primer with a J-beta primer mix, a second PCR ran for roughly 7 to 12 cycles. TCRdb passed the 5' RACE reads through MiXCR, listing each CDR3 protein once. The sample holds under 850,000 distinct CDR3 sequences, around 36% seen once. Material for sequencing was blood. These receptors all come from a man younger than 30 in good health.

This sequence joins TRBV20-1 and TRBJ1-5; a possible D gene is TRBD1 (6 bases). This CDR3 spans 14 amino acids. Trimming removed 1 base from V and 3 bases from J, with 10 bases in between. Germline CDR1 reads DFQATT; CDR2 reads SNEGSKA (reference sequence). Here the CDR3 DNA reads TGCAGTGCTAGAGCCGGGACACCCAATCAGCCCCAGCATTTT. As protein: CSARAGTPNQPQHF.

The chain is built from TRBV29-1 and TRBJ2-7; 15 bases map to TRBD2. The CDR3 covers 15 residues. Germline loops: CDR1 SQVTM, CDR2 ANQGSEA. With V trimmed by 3 bases and J by 5 bases, 5 bases remained unmatched. CDR3 nucleotides: TGCAGCGTTGAGTCGGGACTAGCGGGAGGAAACGAGCAGTACTTC. Its translation: CSVESGLAGGNEQYF.

This clonotype was found a few times. V is TRBV6-6 and J is TRBJ1-2; weak D call: TRBD1 (5 bases). Germline assignment: CDR1 MNHNY and CDR2 SVGAGI (reference sequence). Trimming removed 7 bases from V and 4 bases from J, with 13 bases in between. This CDR3 comprises 13 residues. CDR3 residues: CASNPGLSYGYTF. DNA of the CDR3: TGTGCCAGCAACCCAGGGCTAAGCTATGGCTACACCTTC.

V gene TRBV6-4 combines with J gene TRBJ2-3; D remains unclear. V lost 0 bases and J lost 4, with 11 bases in between. This CDR3 contains 15 residues. CDR1 is MRHNA and CDR2 is SNTAGT in the germline V gene. CDR3 residues: CASSDSRGEPDTQYF. The DNA for the CDR3 is TGTGCCAGCAGTGACTCGAGAGGAGAGCCAGATACGCAGTATTTT.

This clonotype has more than one count but fewer than ten. The CDR3 sequence: CASWPPGLLGNEQFF. In DNA form, the CDR3 reads TGTGCCAGCTGGCCTCCGGGACTACTAGGGAATGAGCAGTTCTTC. V and J are TRBV6-1 and TRBJ2-1, with 7 bases aligning to TRBD2. Per germline, CDR1 MNHNS and CDR2 SASEGT. Trimming cost V 8 bases and J 7 bases; bases outside gene matches: 14. The CDR3 totals 15 residues.